The 4 T cell receptor beta chains in this list originate from one sample, sequenced in a study of blood T cell repertoires in COVID-19. The table came from immunoSEQ multiplex PCR; TCRdb's copy has only in-frame clones and leaves some out. The sample lists roughly 130,000 clones; over 80% were seen once. The material sequenced was peripheral blood. These receptors all stem from a man between 70 and 80 years old with acute or convalescent COVID-19.

The gene calls are TRBV29-1 and TRBJ1-1; 7 bases are shared with TRBD1. Germline V lookup: CDR1 SQVTM, CDR2 ANQGSEA. Unmatched junction bases numbered 6, after V lost 5 bases and J lost 9 bases. This CDR3 has 11 amino acids. CDR3 protein: CSVPRDSQAFF. The CDR3 DNA follows: TGCAGCGTTCCCCGGGACAGTCAAGCTTTCTTT.

A note on this clone: Mismatch with germline at one junction end may stem from a read error. The chain carries TRBV7-7 and TRBJ2-1, with TRBD2 matching 13 bases. CDR3 length equals 17 residues. Germline assignment: CDR1 SSHAT and CDR2 FNYEAQ (reference sequence). CDR3 amino acids: CASRLGTSGEVYNEQFF. CDR3 DNA: TGTGCTAGCAGACTAGGGACTAGCGGGGAAGTTTACAATGAGCAGTTCTTC. Together with reference TRBV7-7 and TRBJ2-1, the CDR3 gives the full variable domain: GAGVSQSPRYKVTKRGQDVTLRCDPISSHATLYWYQQALGQGPEFLTYFNYEAQPDKSGLPSDRFSAERPEGSISTLTIQRTEQRDSAMYRCASRLGTSGEVYNEQFFGPGTRLTVL.

This chain links TRBV6-5 with TRBJ1-5; tentatively, D is TRBD1 (6 bases). This CDR3 spans 15 amino acids. Per germline, CDR1 MNHEY and CDR2 SVGAGI. V lost 6 bases, J lost 3 bases, and 15 bases lay in between. The CDR3 DNA reads TGTGCCAGCAGACCGGCGACAGGTAACAATCAGCCCCAGCATTTT. Its translation: CASRPATGNNQPQHF.

The chain carries TRBV7-9 and TRBJ1-2, with 7 bases that match TRBD1. Germline trimming cut 1 base from V and 14 bases from J; bases unmatched to any gene: 10. The length of the CDR3 is 13 residues. Germline CDR1 and CDR2: SEHNR and FQNEAQ (reference sequence). This chain's CDR3 is CASSLDDRVVTTF. CDR3 in DNA: TGTGCCAGCAGCTTAGATGACAGGGTAGTAACGACCTTC.